A single sample is the source of the 15 T cell receptor beta chains below, sequenced in a study of CD8 T cells in Susac syndrome. Reverse transcription used roughly 0.5 to 1 ug RNA and random hexamers. TCRdb used MiXCR to reprocess the immunoSEQ multiplex PCR reads, holding one entry per CDR3 protein. The repertoire consists of tens of thousands of distinct CDR3 sequences, with less than 95% occurring once and the leading ten covering 0.3% to 0.4%. Sequenced sample: CD8+ T cells from PBMCs. All receptors derive from a human donor with multiple sclerosis.

V and J are TRBV18 and TRBJ2-3, with TRBD2 as a possible D gene (5 bases). V was cut by 1 base and J by 3 bases, with 8 bases left in between. Germline CDR1 is KGHSH and CDR2 is LQKENI. This CDR3 spans 14 amino acids. The CDR3 DNA follows: TGTGCCAGCTCACCACTAAAGCGGACAGATACGCAGTATTTT. Its protein is CASSPLKRTDTQYF.

The J gene is TRBJ1-2, the V gene TRBV11-2; no definite D call. There are 15 residues in the CDR3. Germline CDR1 and CDR2: SGHAT and FQNNGV. Trimming stripped 2 bases from V and 2 bases from J, with 12 bases between. Here the CDR3 reads CASSLSLGSNYGYTF. CDR3 coding DNA: TGTGCCAGCAGCTTAAGTTTAGGGTCCAACTATGGCTACACCTTC.

The chain recombines TRBV6-6 with TRBJ1-4; 8 bases match TRBD1. The germline V gene encodes CDR1 MNHNY and CDR2 SVGAGI (reference sequence). The CDR3 covers 14 residues. V lost 6 bases, J lost 8 bases, and 8 bases stayed unmatched. CDR3 DNA: TGTGCCAGCAGCCTCGGGACAGGCTGGGAAAAACTGTTTTTT. Translation gives CASSLGTGWEKLFF.

The chain couples TRBV5-1 to TRBJ2-7; D perhaps matches TRBD1 (5 bases). Trimming took 1 base from V and 2 from J, leaving 13 bases between them. The germline V gene encodes CDR1 SGHRS and CDR2 YFSETQ. This CDR3 spans 15 amino acids. CDR3 in amino acids: CASSLTQGITYEQYF. The CDR3 DNA is TGCGCCAGCAGCTTGACCCAGGGAATTACCTACGAGCAGTACTTC.

This chain connects TRBV27 to TRBJ1-2, with D possibly being TRBD1 (6 bases). This CDR3 is built from 14 residues. Deletions cut 4 bases from V and 4 bases from J, with 13 bases between. The germline V gene encodes CDR1 MNHEY and CDR2 SMNVEV (reference sequence). The CDR3 nucleotides read TGTGCCAGCAGTTCCCGGGACACTAGCTATGGCTACACCTTC. Its protein product is CASSSRDTSYGYTF.

This chain links TRBV29-1 with TRBJ1-3, with TRBD1 as a possible D gene (5 bases). Deletions cut 6 bases from V and 5 bases from J, with 8 bases between. Germline V lookup: CDR1 SQVTM, CDR2 ANQGSEA. The CDR3 runs 11 residues. The CDR3 coding sequence is TGCAGCGTCCCGGACAGAAACACCATATATTTT. This gives the protein CSVPDRNTIYF.

The table lists this clonotype with a few counts. The rearrangement links TRBV7-3 to TRBJ1-1; D gene uncertain. The germline V gene encodes CDR1 SGHTA and CDR2 FQGTGA. V lost 5 bases and J lost 5, with 12 bases in between. The CDR3 has 13 amino acids. Here the CDR3 DNA reads TGTGCCAGCAGCCCCCCAGGTGGAACTGAAGCTTTCTTT. Translating it yields CASSPPGGTEAFF.

The V and J genes are TRBV29-1 and TRBJ1-4, with TRBD1 matching over 7 bases. Per the germline V gene, CDR1 is SQVTM and CDR2 is ANQGSEA. V lost 3 bases to trimming and J lost 7 bases; unmatched junction nucleotides: 5. This CDR3 region has 13 residues. The CDR3 DNA sequence: TGCAGCGTTGAGGGGACAGACTCTGAAAAACTGTTTTTT. Protein: CSVEGTDSEKLFF.

The V call is TRBV7-6, the J call TRBJ1-4; TRBD1 is a possible D gene (5 bases). V was clipped by 3 bases and J by 8 bases, with 13 bases between them. In germline, CDR1 is SGHVS, CDR2 FNYEAQ. The CDR3 covers 14 residues. The CDR3 nucleotides are TGTGCCAGCAGCTTCACGCAGGGAGAGGAAAAACTGTTTTTT. Its protein is CASSFTQGEEKLFF.

The chain has TRBV29-1 and TRBJ2-5; D tentatively reads TRBD1 or TRBD2 (5 bases each). Germline V gene sequence: CDR1 SQVTM, CDR2 ANQGSEA. Trimming left V 8 bases short and J 10 bases short, with 14 bases between. The CDR3 runs to 10 residues. CDR3 loop: CSSRDQLQYF. For the CDR3, the DNA is TGCAGCTCCCGGGACCAACTCCAGTACTTC.

This chain joins TRBV15 and TRBJ2-3, with D perhaps matching TRBD1 (5 bases). This CDR3 is built from 15 residues. Germline CDR1 is LNHNV and CDR2 is YYDKDF (reference sequence). Trimming stripped 2 bases from V and 5 bases from J, with 14 bases between. CDR3 sequence reads: CATSRTFGAGDTQYF. In nucleotides, the CDR3 is TGTGCCACCAGCAGAACCTTTGGGGCTGGAGATACGCAGTATTTT.

The genes are TRBV6-2 or TRBV6-3 and TRBJ2-7, with D perhaps matching TRBD1 or TRBD2 (5 bases each). This CDR3 has 13 residues. CDR1 and CDR2 from the germline V gene are MNHEY and SVGEGT. V was trimmed by 4 bases and J by 5 bases, leaving 12 bases between them. The CDR3 bases are TGTGCCAGCAGTTGGGGGAAGGGAAACGAGCAGTACTTC. This sequence encodes CASSWGKGNEQYF.

The chain combines TRBV18 with TRBJ2-3; D tentatively reads TRBD1 or TRBD2 (5 bases each). V lost 3 bases and J lost 3, with 7 bases in between. The CDR3 is 13 residues long. CDR1 is KGHSH, CDR2 LQKENI, per germline. Written as DNA, the CDR3 is TGTGCCAGCTCACCTGGGGGTACAGATACGCAGTATTTT. It specifies CASSPGGTDTQYF.

This clonotype has a single count. V usage is TRBV20-1 and J usage is TRBJ2-5; 12 bases fit TRBD2. Germline trimming cut 5 bases from V and 4 bases from J; bases unmatched to any gene: 11. CDR3 size: 16 residues. Germline CDR1 and CDR2: DFQATT and SNEGSKA (reference sequence). CDR3 protein: CSALRLAGAPGETQYF. The CDR3 nucleotides are TGCAGTGCTCTCCGACTAGCGGGAGCCCCGGGAGAGACCCAGTACTTC.

The CDR3 DNA sequence: TGCAGCGTAGATGACAGGGACGGCTACACCTTC. Translation: CSVDDRDGYTF. The chain links TRBV29-1 to TRBJ1-2; 7 nucleotides align to TRBD1. This CDR3 comprises 11 residues. Trimming cost V 6 bases and J 8 bases; bases outside gene matches: 6. In germline, CDR1 is SQVTM, CDR2 ANQGSEA.